The entry below describes one TCR beta chain. This specimen comes from a study of identifying expanded T cells in peripheral blood. Generated by immunoSEQ multiplex PCR, the TCRdb table keeps only in-frame clones and is missing some. The top ten clones hold roughly 7% of a sample with about 82,000 clones, 85% to 90% of them seen once. Germline V CDR1 and CDR2: SQVTM, ANQGSEA. The V gene end was trimmed by 5 bases and the J gene end by 4 bases; junction bases not matched to a gene: 10. CDR3 size: 14 residues. This rearrangement joins TRBV29-1 to TRBJ2-7; 8 bases map to TRBD1. Material for sequencing was blood. The origin of this receptor is a person aged 18 to 75 in good health. The CDR3 loop is CSVRRDRSRYEQYF. The DNA for the CDR3 is TGCAGCGTTCGGAGGGACAGGTCCAGATACGAGCAGTACTTC.